This T cell receptor beta chain was found in a study of blood T cells in healthy people across ages. Overall study findings and caveats: Long-lived donors had more naive CD4+ cells and higher diversity than aged donors.

The CDR3 extends over 16 amino acids. Losses at the gene ends were 2 bases for V and 3 bases for J; bases not matched to a gene: 1. Germline CDR1 reads KGHDR; CDR2 reads SFDVKD. For the second PCR, which ran for roughly 6 to 11 cycles, a sample-barcoded 5' primer and a J-beta primer mix were used. Tags on each cDNA molecule came from a template-switch adaptor with 12 random nucleotides. TCRdb used MiXCR to reprocess the 5' RACE reads, holding one entry per CDR3 protein. The profile covers under 800,000 distinct CDR3 sequences, with approximately 39% appearing a single time and approximately 22% taken by the ten largest. Worth noting for this clonotype: Its antigen is not known.

The source is a woman aged 55-70 years in good health. This chain connects TRBV24-1 to TRBJ2-3; 13 nucleotides agree with TRBD2. Sequencing was performed on blood. CDR3 DNA sequence: TGTGCCACCAGTGATTGGACTAGCGGGAGTACAGATACGCAGTATTTT. Amino acids: CATSDWTSGSTDTQYF.